The 30 T cell receptor beta chains below were found in one sample sequenced in a study of brain T cells in children with intractable seizures. Specified time point: blood from clinic visit 5 months post-surgery; TSC patient then seizure free. Libraries were prepared by immunoSEQ multiplex PCR; TCRdb keeps only in-frame clonotypes and omits some of them. The table has hundreds of thousands of clones, about 93% seen once. The specimen was peripheral blood, collected 5 to 6 months after surgery. The receptors shown here come from a boy younger than two with tuberous sclerosis and intractable seizures.

With respect to this clone: This sample includes further DNA sequences coding for the same CDR3. The V gene is TRBV5-6, the J gene TRBJ2-7, with unresolved D. The V end lost 2 bases, the J end lost 1 base, and 4 bases lay between the germline ends. This CDR3 is 12 amino acids long. The V gene's germline CDR1 is SGHDT and CDR2 YYEEEE. CDR3 region: CASSLLSYEQYF. The CDR3 DNA reads TGTGCCAGCAGCTTATTATCCTACGAGCAGTACTTC.

This chain links TRBV12-2 with TRBJ2-1; no DNA check was done on the table's D call, TRBD2. TRBV12-2 is recorded as a pseudogene. The length of the CDR3 is 17 residues. CDR3: CASRLATSGLAVGEQFF. The CDR3 coding sequence is TGTGCAAGTCGCTTAGCAACGTCCGGACTAGCGGTTGGTGAGCAGTTCTTC.

The gene calls are TRBV3-1 (or the pseudogene TRBV3-2) and TRBJ2-4; D call uncertain. Trimming cost V 5 bases and J 8 bases, with 7 bases left between them. The CDR3 is made up of 11 amino acids. Looked up from germline, CDR1 is LGHDT and CDR2 is YNNKEL (reference sequence). The CDR3 spells CASSGSDIQYF. DNA for the CDR3: TGTGCCAGCAGCGGGTCGGACATTCAGTACTTC.

The chain couples TRBV2 to TRBJ1-1; TRBD1 agrees at 9 bases. The germline gives CDR1 SNHLY, CDR2 FYNNEI. Unmatched junction bases numbered 9, after V lost 7 bases and J lost 3 bases. The CDR3 runs 15 residues. The DNA for the CDR3 is TGTGCCAGCATTGGGGACAGGGTCAGCCACACTGAAGCTTTCTTT. Protein sequence: CASIGDRVSHTEAFF.

The genes are TRBV7-6 and TRBJ1-1, with D unresolved. CDR1 and CDR2 from the germline V gene are SGHVS and FNYEAQ. V lost 2 bases to trimming and J lost 3 bases, with 13 bases between them. The CDR3 sequence is 15 residues long. The CDR3 DNA is TGTGCCAGCAGCTTAAAACCACGAATGGACACTGAAGCTTTCTTT. Translating it yields CASSLKPRMDTEAFF.

The chain uses TRBV30 and TRBJ1-1; D is unresolved. In germline, CDR1 is GTSNPN, CDR2 SVGIG (reference sequence). V dropped 2 bases and J dropped 3 bases, with 10 bases sitting between them. The CDR3 loop spans 13 amino acids. CDR3 protein: CAWSSKMDTEAFF. For the CDR3, the DNA is TGTGCCTGGAGTAGTAAAATGGACACTGAAGCTTTCTTT. The whole variable domain, filled in from reference TRBV30 and TRBJ1-1, reads SQTIHQWPATLVQPVGSPLSLECTVEGTSNPNLYWYRQAAGRGLQLLFYSVGIGQISSEVPQNLSASRPQDRQFILSSKKLLLSDSGFYLCAWSSKMDTEAFFGQGTRLTVV.

This clone was observed a single time. This chain links TRBV6-2 or TRBV6-3 with TRBJ2-2; 7 bases fit TRBD1. With 2 bases clipped from V and 0 bases from J, the junction kept 0 bases outside the gene matches. The germline gives CDR1 MNHEY, CDR2 SVGEGT. The CDR3 is 15 amino acids. The CDR3 bases are TGTGCCAGCAGTTACGGGACAGCGAACACCGGGGAGCTGTTTTTT. It encodes CASSYGTANTGELFF.

The J gene is TRBJ1-3, the V gene TRBV7-9; D perhaps matches TRBD1 (5 bases). CDR1 and CDR2 (germline): SEHNR, FQNEAQ (reference sequence). The CDR3 totals 15 residues. Between the trimmed V and J ends, which lost 5 bases and 3 bases, there was a span of 14 bases. CDR3 sequence reads: CASSRATVGGNTIYF. Written as DNA, the CDR3 is TGTGCCAGCAGCCGAGCGACAGTAGGTGGAAACACCATATATTTT.

This chain connects TRBV30 to TRBJ2-7, with D hard to call. CDR3 length: 13 amino acids. Per the germline V gene, CDR1 is GTSNPN and CDR2 is SVGIG (reference sequence). Deletions cut 2 bases from V and 5 bases from J, with 13 bases between. The CDR3 DNA sequence: TGTGCCTGGAGTCAAACCCTGGGCCACGAGCAGTACTTC. It translates to CAWSQTLGHEQYF.

The rearrangement joins TRBV24-1 to TRBJ1-5; no reliable D call. The CDR3 sequence is 13 residues long. Germline loops: CDR1 KGHDR, CDR2 SFDVKD. The V and J ends lost 5 bases and 4 bases respectively, with 8 bases between them. The CDR3 DNA follows: TGTGCCACCAGTGCATTTCGAAATCAGCCCCAGCATTTT. It is translated as CATSAFRNQPQHF.

The chain has TRBV30 and TRBJ1-2, with 7 bases lining up with TRBD1. V lost 1 base to trimming and J lost 3 bases; unmatched junction nucleotides: 14. The CDR3 runs to 17 residues. The germline V gene encodes CDR1 GTSNPN and CDR2 SVGIG (reference sequence). The CDR3 reads CAWSAHPSDRFDYGYTF. In DNA form, the CDR3 reads TGTGCCTGGAGTGCGCACCCCTCGGACAGGTTTGACTATGGCTACACCTTC.

The rearrangement uses TRBV3-1 (or the pseudogene TRBV3-2) and TRBJ2-7; D gene unclear. Per germline, CDR1 LGHDT and CDR2 YNNKEL (reference sequence). The CDR3 has 15 residues. V gave up 0 bases and J gave up 3 bases, with 12 bases separating them. In nucleotides, the CDR3 is TGTGCCAGCAGCCAAGACTACCTCAGAGTCTACGAGCAGTACTTC. Amino acids: CASSQDYLRVYEQYF.

The chain recombines TRBV19 with TRBJ2-1; TRBD2 matches 7 bases. Trimming took 5 bases from V and 9 from J; bases not matched to a gene: 16. Germline CDR1 reads LNHDA; CDR2 reads SQIVND (reference sequence). This CDR3 has 16 residues. The CDR3 bases are TGTGCCAGTAGTCTGGGGGACTACGACCTTAGGGGTGAGCAGTTCTTC. It yields the protein CASSLGDYDLRGEQFF.

J is TRBJ2-2 and V is TRBV6-4; maybe TRBD2 (7 bases). With 5 bases removed from V and 5 bases from J, the gap between germline ends came to 18 bases. The CDR3 length is 16 residues. Germline values: CDR1 MRHNA, CDR2 SNTAGT. CDR3 bases: TGTGCCAGCAGTCTGGGGGCTAGCGGTAATACCGGGGAGCTGTTTTTT. Its protein product is CASSLGASGNTGELFF.

The chain carries TRBV6-6 and TRBJ1-2; possible D gene TRBD1, 6 bases. Trimming removed 2 bases from V and 4 bases from J, with 14 bases in between. The CDR3 length is 15 residues. Looked up from germline, CDR1 is MNHNY and CDR2 is SVGAGI (reference sequence). The CDR3 nucleotides are TGTGCCAGCAGTTACCTTTCGGGACAAGGCTATGGCTACACCTTC. Amino acids: CASSYLSGQGYGYTF.

The chain has TRBV13 and TRBJ1-2; 7 nucleotides align to TRBD1. The CDR3 covers 13 residues. The trim removed 4 bases at V and 8 bases at J, leaving 7 bases unmatched. The germline CDR1 and CDR2 sequences are PRHDT and FYEKMQ (reference sequence). In DNA, the CDR3 is TGTGCCAGCAGCTCCGCAGGGGGACGAGGCTACACCTTC. Its protein product is CASSSAGGRGYTF.

The rearrangement uses TRBV19 and TRBJ2-7; tentatively, D is TRBD1 (6 bases). V was shortened by 5 bases and J by 3 bases, with 8 bases between the two germline ends. CDR3 length: 12 amino acids. Germline V gene sequence: CDR1 LNHDA, CDR2 SQIVND (reference sequence). The CDR3 is CASSGGDYEQYF. CDR3 bases: TGTGCCAGTAGTGGGGGCGACTACGAGCAGTACTTC.

The V call is TRBV5-4, the J call TRBJ2-3; 10 nucleotides line up with TRBD2. Germline V gene data show CDR1 as SGHNT and CDR2 as YYREEE (reference sequence). Trimming took 2 bases from V and 6 from J; bases not matched to a gene: 9. There are 16 residues in the CDR3. The CDR3 nucleotides read TGTGCCAGCAGCTTTCTACTAGCGGGACCCCAGGATACGCAGTATTTT. Protein: CASSFLLAGPQDTQYF.

The chain uses TRBV5-1 and TRBJ2-1, with D possibly being TRBD2 (5 bases). The CDR3 runs 15 residues. V lost 1 base, J lost 0 bases, and 8 bases lay in between. Looked up from germline, CDR1 is SGHRS and CDR2 is YFSETQ. Here the CDR3 DNA reads TGCGCCAGCAGCTTGCCTGGGAGCTCCTACAATGAGCAGTTCTTC. The encoded protein is CASSLPGSSYNEQFF.

V and J are TRBV18 and TRBJ2-2; TRBD1 matches 8 bases. Germline assignment: CDR1 KGHSH and CDR2 LQKENI. The CDR3 sequence is 15 residues long. The trim removed 2 bases at V and 6 bases at J, leaving 5 bases unmatched. CDR3 nucleotides: TGTGCCAGCTCACCATTTCAGGGGGCGTCCGGGGAGCTGTTTTTT. Its translation: CASSPFQGASGELFF.

The chain uses TRBV5-5 and TRBJ2-6; D not resolved. The CDR3 consists of 13 residues. With 2 bases removed from V and 1 base from J, the gap between germline ends came to 1 base. The germline CDR1 and CDR2 sequences are SGHKS and YYEKEE (reference sequence). The CDR3 protein is CASSLSGANVLTF. The DNA for the CDR3 is TGTGCCAGCAGCTTATCTGGGGCCAACGTCCTGACTTTC.

CDR3 loop: CASYLGGSYEQYF. As DNA, the CDR3 is TGTGCCAGCTACCTTGGCGGGTCCTACGAGCAGTACTTC. The chain joins TRBV5-6 to TRBJ2-7; D might be TRBD2 (5 bases). CDR3 length equals 13 residues. Germline values: CDR1 SGHDT, CDR2 YYEEEE. Trimming took 7 bases from V and 1 from J, leaving 12 bases between them.

CDR3 in amino acids: CASSRGQSQFSTNEKLFF. The CDR3 DNA is TGTGCCAGTAGTAGGGGACAGTCCCAGTTTTCAACTAATGAAAAACTGTTTTTT. The chain is built from TRBV19 and TRBJ1-4; 7 bases are shared with TRBD1. The ends lost 4 bases at V and 0 bases at J; junction bases unmatched: 11. The CDR3 extends over 18 amino acids. Germline CDR1 LNHDA, CDR2 SQIVND (reference sequence).

The chain employs TRBV19 and TRBJ1-1; 7 bases are a match to TRBD1. The J segment lost 0 bases and the V segment lost 7 bases, leaving 8 bases of the junction unmatched. The V gene's germline CDR1 is LNHDA and CDR2 SQIVND (reference sequence). The CDR3 has 15 residues. The CDR3 coding sequence is TGTGCCAGTACATTACCAGGGGGGATGAACACTGAAGCTTTCTTT. Residues: CASTLPGGMNTEAFF.

The chain recombines TRBV9 with TRBJ1-2, with a tentative D call TRBD1 (6 bases). V lost 1 base, J lost 7 bases, and 17 bases lay in between. The CDR3 consists of 15 residues. CDR1 SGDLS and CDR2 YYNGEE come from the germline V gene. CDR3 sequence reads: CASSVIQSGESGYTF. The CDR3 DNA is TGTGCCAGCAGCGTAATACAGTCAGGGGAGAGTGGCTACACCTTC.

The chain couples TRBV12-3 or TRBV12-4 to TRBJ2-1, with D possibly called TRBD1 or TRBD2 (5 bases each). The germline V and J ends were trimmed by 2 bases and 8 bases, with 7 bases remaining between them. CDR3 length: 12 amino acids. CDR3 amino acids: CASSLRGDEQFF. CDR3 bases: TGTGCCAGCAGTTTACGAGGGGATGAGCAGTTCTTC.

The CDR3 DNA follows: TGTGCCAGCAGTTACGGGGGGGAGGGAGCCTACGAGCAGTACTTC. Protein: CASSYGGEGAYEQYF. V is TRBV6-6 and J is TRBJ2-7, with 7 bases identical to TRBD2. Germline V lookup: CDR1 MNHNY, CDR2 SVGAGI (reference sequence). CDR3 length equals 15 residues. V was clipped by 2 bases and J by 2 bases; unmatched bases: 6.

The chain employs TRBV14 and TRBJ1-1; TRBD1 matches 10 bases. Germline V CDR1 and CDR2: SGHDN, FVKESK. The CDR3 covers 16 residues. Trimming took 2 bases from V and 10 from J; bases not matched to a gene: 13. DNA of the CDR3: TGTGCCAGCAGCCAACCCCGGGACAGGGGCCCTGGGGTAGCTTTCTTT. Its protein product is CASSQPRDRGPGVAFF.

This CDR3 reads CATSGTNRDRGEKLFF. CDR3 coding DNA: TGTGCCACCAGTGGGACCAACCGGGACCGCGGAGAAAAACTGTTTTTT. The genes are TRBV24-1 and TRBJ1-4; D perhaps matches TRBD1 (5 bases). The V gene lost 5 bases and the J gene lost 8 bases, with 20 bases spanning the gap. The CDR3 spans 16 residues. The germline V gene encodes CDR1 KGHDR and CDR2 SFDVKD.

The chain couples TRBV19 to TRBJ1-1, with 7 positions matching TRBD1. The CDR3 consists of 12 residues. CDR1 LNHDA and CDR2 SQIVND come from the germline V gene (reference sequence). The V gene end was trimmed by 10 bases and the J gene end by 1 base; junction bases not matched to a gene: 3. CDR3 DNA sequence: TGTGCCACAAACAGGGGGAACACTGAAGCTTTCTTT. Amino acids: CATNRGNTEAFF. Filled out from reference TRBV19 and TRBJ1-1, the complete variable domain reads DGGITQSPKYLFRKEGQNVTLSCEQNLNHDAMYWYRQDPGQGLRLIYYSQIVNDFQKGDIAEGYSVSREKKESFPLTVTSAQKNPTAFYLCATNRGNTEAFFGQGTRLTVV.